The present entry profiles one T cell receptor (beta chain) with its context. Produced via immunoSEQ multiplex PCR; TCRdb's table is partial and in-frame only. This table holds about 350,000 clones, approximately 90% found once. After removal of 6 bases from V and 4 bases from J, the junction contained 8 bases not matched to a gene. The CDR3 sequence is 14 residues long. CDR1 is MNHNY, CDR2 SVGAGI, per germline (reference sequence). Treatment here: 19 received Ad26.COV2.S at low or high dose, single or two shots; roughly five received placebo; per-sample allocation not given. All samples were drawn on day 63, counting from the first vaccine or placebo injection. Boston supplied an adult donor aged 18-55 years. This entry is derived from a study of Ad26.COV2.S vaccination and SARS-CoV-2 variants. Across the study: Donor was assigned to the Ad26.COV2.S arm of trial COV1001. By the intramuscular route, Ad26.COV2.S was given once, or twice 56 days apart.

The sequencing here drew on peripheral blood, taken in a trial of Ad26.COV2.S vaccine versus placebo. The receptor comes from a person between 18 and 65 years old who received the Ad26.COV2.S COVID-19 vaccine or a placebo. The gene calls are TRBV6-6 and TRBJ1-2; 7 bases map to TRBD1. CDR3 in DNA: TGTGCCAGCAGGGGACAGACCTTGGTCTATGGCTACACCTTC. This sequence encodes CASRGQTLVYGYTF.